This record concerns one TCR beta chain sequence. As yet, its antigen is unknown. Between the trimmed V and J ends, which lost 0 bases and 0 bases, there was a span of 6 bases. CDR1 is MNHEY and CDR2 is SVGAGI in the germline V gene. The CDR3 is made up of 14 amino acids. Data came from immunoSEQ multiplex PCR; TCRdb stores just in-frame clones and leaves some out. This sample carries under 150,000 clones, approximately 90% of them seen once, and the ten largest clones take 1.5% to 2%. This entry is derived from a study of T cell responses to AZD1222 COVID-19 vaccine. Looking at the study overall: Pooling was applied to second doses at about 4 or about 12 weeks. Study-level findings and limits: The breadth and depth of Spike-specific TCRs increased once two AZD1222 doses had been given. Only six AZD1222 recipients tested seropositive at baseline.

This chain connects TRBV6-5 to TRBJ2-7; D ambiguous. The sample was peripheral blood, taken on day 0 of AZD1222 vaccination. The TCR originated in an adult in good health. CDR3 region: CASSYSHGSYEQYF. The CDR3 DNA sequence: TGTGCCAGCAGTTACTCTCACGGCTCCTACGAGCAGTACTTC.